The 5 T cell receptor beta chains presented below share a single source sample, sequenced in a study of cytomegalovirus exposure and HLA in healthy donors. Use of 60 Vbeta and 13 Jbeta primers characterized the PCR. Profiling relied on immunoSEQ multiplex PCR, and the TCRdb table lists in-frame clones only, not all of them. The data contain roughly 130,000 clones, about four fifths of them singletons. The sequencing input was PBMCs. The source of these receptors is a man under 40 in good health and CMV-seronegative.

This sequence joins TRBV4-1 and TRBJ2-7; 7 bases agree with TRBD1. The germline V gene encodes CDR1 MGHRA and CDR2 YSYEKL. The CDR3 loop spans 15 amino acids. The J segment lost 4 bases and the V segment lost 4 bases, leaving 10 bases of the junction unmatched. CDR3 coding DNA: TGCGCCAGCAGCCGCGTACAGACAGGGTTTTACGAGCAGTACTTC. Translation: CASSRVQTGFYEQYF.

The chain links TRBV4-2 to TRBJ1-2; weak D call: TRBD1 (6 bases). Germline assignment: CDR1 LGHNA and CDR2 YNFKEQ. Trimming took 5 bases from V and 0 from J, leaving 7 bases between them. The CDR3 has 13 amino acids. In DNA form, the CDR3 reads TGTGCCAGCAGCGGACAGTCTAACTATGGCTACACCTTC. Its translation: CASSGQSNYGYTF.

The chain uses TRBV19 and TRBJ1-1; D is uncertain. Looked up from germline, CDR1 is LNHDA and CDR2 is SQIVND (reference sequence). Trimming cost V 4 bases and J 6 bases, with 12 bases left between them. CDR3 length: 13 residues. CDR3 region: CASSNPGLSEAFF. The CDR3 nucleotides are TGTGCCAGTAGTAACCCCGGGTTGTCTGAAGCTTTCTTT.

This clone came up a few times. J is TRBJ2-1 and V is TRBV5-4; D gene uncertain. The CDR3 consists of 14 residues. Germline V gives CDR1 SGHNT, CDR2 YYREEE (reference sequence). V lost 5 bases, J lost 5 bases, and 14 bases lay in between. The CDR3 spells CASSSTVAHNEQFF. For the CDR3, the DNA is TGTGCCAGCAGTTCGACTGTAGCACACAATGAGCAGTTCTTC.

CDR3: CASSGTGTTYGYTF. In nucleotides, the CDR3 is TGTGCCAGCAGCGGTACCGGGACAACCTATGGCTACACCTTC. This rearrangement joins TRBV9 to TRBJ1-2; maybe TRBD1 (6 bases). V gave up 3 bases and J gave up 4 bases, with 13 bases separating them. The CDR3 is made up of 14 amino acids. Per germline, CDR1 SGDLS and CDR2 YYNGEE.